This passage covers 27 T cell receptor beta chains from one sample sequenced in a study of T cell repertoires in cytomegalovirus infection. TCRdb reanalysed the reads using MiXCR and keeps one entry per CDR3 protein. The table includes around 540,000 distinct CDR3 sequences, roughly a third detected once. Antigen specificity for these receptors is unknown. Sequenced material: cultured PBMCs, taken from culture after CMV antigen stimulation. Every receptor here comes from a human donor in good health (CMV status not recorded). Some clones in this sample may be carry-over from other donors' samples.

In this sample, this clonotype turned up a few times. The chain carries TRBV6-6 and TRBJ2-2; TRBD2 might be the D (6 bases). This CDR3 has 17 residues. The germline V gene encodes CDR1 MNHNY and CDR2 SVGAGI (reference sequence). V was clipped by 6 bases and J by 4 bases, with 21 bases between them. CDR3 amino acids: CASSDLGPPGSTGELFF. Here the CDR3 DNA reads TGTGCCAGCAGCGACCTGGGTCCTCCCGGGAGCACCGGGGAGCTGTTTTTT.

The chain recombines TRBV7-2 with TRBJ2-5, with D uncertain. CDR3 length: 15 residues. Germline loops: CDR1 SGHTA, CDR2 FQGNSA. V lost 5 bases and J lost 5, with 18 bases in between. The CDR3 region has the DNA TGTGCCAGCAGCCCTTGGACCGACTTGATGGAGACCCAGTACTTC. Protein sequence: CASSPWTDLMETQYF.

This clonotype was picked up many times. J is TRBJ1-2 and V is TRBV7-2; tentative D call: TRBD1 (5 bases). CDR1 is SGHTA and CDR2 is FQGNSA in the germline V gene. The V end lost 3 bases, the J end lost 1 base, and 30 bases lay between the germline ends. This CDR3 contains 21 residues. CDR3 sequence: CASSFSLAWTERKGDNYGYTF. The CDR3, as DNA: TGTGCCAGCAGCTTTTCCTTGGCATGGACGGAGAGGAAAGGGGATAACTATGGCTACACCTTC. Supplemented by reference TRBV7-2 and TRBJ1-2, the full variable domain reads GAGVSQSPSNKVTEKGKDVELRCDPISGHTALYWYRQSLGQGLEFLIYFQGNSAPDKSGLPSDRFSAERTGGSVSTLTIQRTQQEDSAVYLCASSFSLAWTERKGDNYGYTFGSGTRLTVV.

The gene calls are TRBV7-8 and TRBJ2-3, with D unclear. This CDR3 is built from 15 residues. V was clipped by 1 base and J by 4 bases, with 12 bases between them. CDR1 and CDR2 (germline): SGHVS, FQNEAQ. The CDR3 DNA is TGTGCCAGCAGCTTAGGTTGGAGTTCGGCAGATACGCAGTATTTT. Amino acids: CASSLGWSSADTQYF.

In its sample, this clonotype was seen a few times. The chain carries TRBV10-3 and TRBJ2-5, with 10 bases lining up with TRBD1. CDR1 is ENHRY, CDR2 SYGVKD, per germline. The CDR3 length is 14 residues. With V trimmed by 6 bases and J by 3 bases, 4 bases remained unmatched. The CDR3 protein is CAIRPGTGEETQYF. CDR3 nucleotides: TGTGCCATCAGACCCGGGACAGGGGAAGAGACCCAGTACTTC.

J is TRBJ2-7 and V is TRBV6-2 or TRBV6-3; the D is unclear. Germline lookup yields CDR1 MNHEY and CDR2 SVGEGT. Between the trimmed V and J ends, which lost 2 bases and 0 bases, there was a span of 8 bases. CDR3 length: 14 amino acids. The DNA of the CDR3 is TGTGCCAGCAGTTACAGACGGAGCTCCTACGAGCAGTACTTC. Protein: CASSYRRSSYEQYF.

The sample holds a few counts of this clonotype. The rearrangement joins TRBV4-1 to TRBJ1-6, with D possibly matching TRBD1 (5 bases). Per germline, CDR1 MGHRA and CDR2 YSYEKL. V dropped 3 bases and J dropped 2 bases, with 14 bases sitting between them. The CDR3 runs 17 residues. The CDR3 nucleotides read TGCGCCAGCAGCCATATTGGGGGGTCGACCTATAATTCACCCCTCCACTTT. Translation: CASSHIGGSTYNSPLHF.

The chain employs TRBV2 and TRBJ1-5, with D perhaps matching TRBD1 (6 bases). The germline V gene encodes CDR1 SNHLY and CDR2 FYNNEI. This CDR3 region has 15 residues. Trimming took off 3 bases at V and 4 bases at J, with 13 bases between the two ends. The CDR3 reads CASSELPGENQPQHF. Here the CDR3 DNA reads TGTGCCAGCAGTGAGTTGCCAGGGGAAAATCAGCCCCAGCATTTT. Variable domain in full (rest from reference TRBV2 and TRBJ1-5): EPEVTQTPSHQVTQMGQEVILRCVPISNHLYFYWYRQILGQKVEFLVSFYNNEISEKSEIFDDQFSVERPDGSNFTLKIRSTKLEDSAMYFCASSELPGENQPQHFGDGTRLSIL.

The genes are TRBV7-2 and TRBJ2-7; 7 bases are shared with TRBD2. The CDR3 sequence is 17 residues long. V shed 2 bases and J 7 bases; nucleotides not matched to a gene: 17. Germline CDR1 and CDR2: SGHTA and FQGNSA. CDR3 nucleotide sequence: TGTGCCAGCAGCTTAAATCCTAGCGGAGGGTCTTCGGGAGAGCAGTACTTC. It encodes CASSLNPSGGSSGEQYF.

This rearrangement joins TRBV6-5 to TRBJ2-7, with 10 nucleotides matching TRBD1. The germline gives CDR1 MNHEY, CDR2 SVGAGI. The trim removed 8 bases at V and 7 bases at J, leaving 8 bases unmatched. The CDR3 length is 13 residues. The CDR3 nucleotides read TGTGCCAGCGGGTGGACAGGGGGAAATGAGCAGTACTTC. Translation gives CASGWTGGNEQYF.

The table lists this clonotype with a few counts. This sequence joins TRBV12-3 or TRBV12-4 and TRBJ1-1; a weak D match, TRBD1 (6 bases). Trimming stripped 6 bases from V and 10 bases from J, with 15 bases between. The CDR3 consists of 12 residues. Here the CDR3 reads CASRLNRERAFF. DNA for the CDR3: TGTGCCAGCAGACTAAACAGGGAGCGAGCTTTCTTT.

The rearrangement links TRBV4-1 to TRBJ2-3; the D is unclear. Trimming left V 3 bases short and J 3 bases short, with 10 bases between. Germline lookup yields CDR1 MGHRA and CDR2 YSYEKL. This CDR3 is 14 amino acids long. As DNA, the CDR3 is TGCGCCAGCAGCCAGGCCCCTTGGACAGATACGCAGTATTTT. Translating it yields CASSQAPWTDTQYF.

V gene TRBV7-9 combines with J gene TRBJ1-4; no clear D. The CDR3 has 15 amino acids. The ends were cut back, 5 bases at V and 4 bases at J, with 14 bases in the middle. Germline-derived CDR1 and CDR2 are SEHNR and FQNEAQ (reference sequence). Here the CDR3 DNA reads TGTGCCAGCAGCCCCTGGCGGAATGATAATGAAAAACTGTTTTTT. This gives the protein CASSPWRNDNEKLFF.

The chain is built from TRBV7-6 and TRBJ2-2; weak D call: TRBD1 (6 bases). Germline lookup yields CDR1 SGHVS and CDR2 FNYEAQ. The CDR3 length is 15 residues. The germline V and J ends were trimmed by 5 bases and 6 bases, with 16 bases remaining between them. The CDR3 loop reads CASSPGTRAAGELFF. The CDR3 DNA sequence: TGTGCCAGCAGCCCCGGGACAAGAGCTGCCGGGGAGCTGTTTTTT.

Ten or more counts support this clonotype. The chain carries TRBV7-8 and TRBJ2-5, with D maybe TRBD2 (5 bases). Trimming shortened V by 1 base and J by 3 bases, and 12 bases separated the two germline ends. The germline V gene encodes CDR1 SGHVS and CDR2 FQNEAQ. The CDR3 consists of 15 residues. CDR3 residues: CASSLDGTREETQYF. CDR3 nucleotides: TGTGCCAGCAGCTTAGATGGTACGCGGGAAGAGACCCAGTACTTC.

J is TRBJ2-2 and V is TRBV6-8; no clear D. This CDR3 comprises 13 residues. The germline V and J ends were trimmed by 2 bases and 5 bases, with 6 bases remaining between them. From germline, CDR1 is MNHGY and CDR2 SAAAGT. CDR3: CASSYVRTGELFF. The DNA of the CDR3 is TGTGCCAGCAGTTACGTCCGAACCGGGGAGCTGTTTTTT.

The chain links TRBV5-1 to TRBJ1-1, with 7 bases matching TRBD1. Germline V gene sequence: CDR1 SGHRS, CDR2 YFSETQ. This CDR3 spans 16 amino acids. V lost 1 base to trimming and J lost 0 bases; unmatched junction nucleotides: 6. CDR3 protein: CASSLSRGRMNTEAFF. DNA of the CDR3: TGCGCCAGCAGCTTGTCGAGGGGGCGGATGAACACTGAAGCTTTCTTT.

V usage is TRBV18 and J usage is TRBJ1-4; D unclear. The CDR3 is made up of 14 amino acids. Germline V gives CDR1 KGHSH, CDR2 LQKENI. Trimming took 2 bases from V and 2 from J, leaving 6 bases between them. The chain's CDR3 is CASSPGLTNEKLFF. In DNA, the CDR3 is TGTGCCAGCTCACCAGGGCTTACTAATGAAAAACTGTTTTTT. The full variable domain, with the rest looked up from reference TRBV18 and TRBJ1-4, is NAGVMQNPRHLVRRRGQEARLRCSPMKGHSHVYWYRQLPEEGLKFMVYLQKENIIDESGMPKERFSAEFPKEGPSILRIQQVVRGDSAAYFCASSPGLTNEKLFFGSGTQLSVL.

The rearrangement links TRBV19 to TRBJ1-5; D unclear. The CDR3 has 15 residues. Trimming left V 7 bases short and J 7 bases short, with 20 bases between. Germline V lookup: CDR1 LNHDA, CDR2 SQIVND (reference sequence). The CDR3 loop reads CASKQSAIPSQPQHF. DNA for the CDR3: TGTGCCAGTAAACAATCTGCCATCCCTAGCCAGCCCCAGCATTTT. Filled out from reference TRBV19 and TRBJ1-5, the complete variable domain reads DGGITQSPKYLFRKEGQNVTLSCEQNLNHDAMYWYRQDPGQGLRLIYYSQIVNDFQKGDIAEGYSVSREKKESFPLTVTSAQKNPTAFYLCASKQSAIPSQPQHFGDGTRLSIL.

The rearrangement uses TRBV29-1 and TRBJ2-6, with 8 nucleotides matching TRBD2. Germline V gives CDR1 SQVTM, CDR2 ANQGSEA. This CDR3 is 15 amino acids long. With V trimmed by 4 bases and J by 2 bases, 4 bases remained unmatched. CDR3 nucleotide sequence: TGCAGCGTTGCCCTCGGGGGGGCTGGGGCCAACGTCCTGACTTTC. It translates to CSVALGGAGANVLTF.

The chain combines TRBV12-3 or TRBV12-4 with TRBJ1-2; 9 bases match TRBD1. This CDR3 is built from 13 residues. The V segment lost 5 bases and the J segment 6 bases; nucleotides outside the gene matches: 4. CDR3 in DNA: TGTGCCAGCAGTATAGGACAGGGGAATGGCTACACCTTC. Translated: CASSIGQGNGYTF.

This clonotype was counted between two and nine times. The genes are TRBV7-9 and TRBJ2-5; TRBD1 matches at 7 bases. The length of the CDR3 is 15 residues. Germline CDR1 SEHNR, CDR2 FQNEAQ (reference sequence). The V gene end was trimmed by 2 bases and the J gene end by 5 bases; junction bases not matched to a gene: 8. The CDR3 DNA follows: TGTGCCAGCAGCTTAACGAGGGGGCGACGGGAGACCCAGTACTTC. Protein sequence: CASSLTRGRRETQYF.

This clonotype came up many times. The V call is TRBV11-2, the J call TRBJ2-7, with D tentatively TRBD1 or TRBD2 (5 bases each). Germline-derived CDR1 and CDR2 are SGHAT and FQNNGV. V gave up 3 bases and J gave up 0 bases, with 9 bases separating them. The CDR3 totals 14 residues. For the CDR3, the DNA is TGTGCCAGCAGCTTCGCCGGGGCCTCCTACGAGCAGTACGTC. Its translation: CASSFAGASYEQYV.

This clonotype was found many times. The V and J genes are TRBV7-2 and TRBJ1-2; 7 bases align to TRBD1. J gave up 6 bases and V 5 bases, and 6 bases lay outside the gene matches. The CDR3 runs to 13 residues. From germline, CDR1 is SGHTA and CDR2 FQGNSA. In nucleotides, the CDR3 is TGTGCCAGCAGCCCCGACAGGGTTGATGGCTACACCTTC. This sequence encodes CASSPDRVDGYTF.

This clonotype was seen a handful of times. The genes are TRBV7-6 and TRBJ1-5; TRBD1 matches at 8 bases. CDR1 is SGHVS, CDR2 FNYEAQ, per germline. This CDR3 contains 16 residues. Trimming cost V 5 bases and J 8 bases; bases outside gene matches: 14. The CDR3 loop reads CASSPGGNVKTEPQHF. The CDR3 DNA reads TGTGCCAGCAGCCCAGGGGGCAATGTGAAGACGGAGCCCCAGCATTTT.

The chain recombines TRBV20-1 with TRBJ2-5, with D maybe TRBD1 (6 bases). The CDR3 loop spans 13 amino acids. Trimming removed 1 base at V and 5 bases at J, with 11 bases between. The germline CDR1 and CDR2 sequences are DFQATT and SNEGSKA (reference sequence). The CDR3 nucleotides are TGCAGTGCTAGAGGCAGCCAGGGGGAGACCCAGTACTTC. Translating it yields CSARGSQGETQYF.

In its sample, this clonotype was seen a few times. The V gene is TRBV24-1, the J gene TRBJ2-3, with 7 nucleotides matching TRBD2. This CDR3 contains 12 residues. Germline V gives CDR1 KGHDR, CDR2 SFDVKD. V shed 9 bases and J 6 bases; nucleotides not matched to a gene: 5. CDR3 residues: CATRGRGDTQYF. The CDR3 region has the DNA TGTGCCACCCGTGGGAGGGGCGATACGCAGTATTTT.